A selection of T cell receptor beta chains follows, all from one sample in a study of T cells in Graves' hyperthyroidism and ophthalmopathy. TCRdb itself ran the multiplex PCR reads through MiXCR, one entry per CDR3 protein. Of 660,000 or so distinct CDR3 sequences in the sample, roughly 46% were seen once. The sample was peripheral blood or thyroid tissue (not recorded which). These receptors were collected from an adult man with Graves' disease, either hyperthyroidism or ophthalmopathy (not recorded which). Both conserved end residues are part of each CDR3. The order of the fields is J gene, V gene, D gene, clone size, CDR3 DNA, CDR3 protein. The D gene is left open where the match is weak. Part of the rows lack a size; the others show once, few, many or a class for expanded clones.

TRBJ1-2 TRBV10-3 NA NA TGTGCCATCAGTGAGATGTGGCAGGGCTATGGCTACACCTTC CAISEMWQGYGYTF
TRBJ2-5 TRBV29-1 NA few TGCAGCGTTGCAAGGACAGCTCAAGAGACCCAGTACTTC CSVARTAQETQYF
TRBJ2-7 TRBV7-2 NA once TGTGCCAGCAGCTTAGGGCAGGGCATCGAGCAGTACTTC CASSLGQGIEQYF
TRBJ1-1 TRBV7-9 NA few TGTGCCAGCAGCTCTCTGACAGGCCACACTGAAGCTTTCTTT CASSSLTGHTEAFF
TRBJ1-2 TRBV29-1 NA NA TGCAGCGTTCTCGGCAGGGCTAGTGGCTACACCTTC CSVLGRASGYTF
TRBJ1-4 TRBV29-1 NA many TGCAGCGTTAATCCGGAACAGCTTAATGAAAAACTGTTTTTT CSVNPEQLNEKLFF
TRBJ2-5 TRBV25-1 TRBD2 NA TGTGCCAGCTCACCCCGTCCGGGACTAGCGGGGGCACAAGAGACCCAGTACTTC CASSPRPGLAGAQETQYF
TRBJ2-7 TRBV19 NA NA TGTGCCAGTAGACAAAAAGGAACCTACGAGCAGTACTTC CASRQKGTYEQYF
TRBJ1-1 TRBV7-9 NA few TGTGCCAGCAGCCAAGACCTCGGCAGTATGAACACTGAAGCTTTCTTT CASSQDLGSMNTEAFF
TRBJ2-7 TRBV20-1 NA NA TGCAGTGCTATGGGCGGAGGAAGCTCCTACGAGCAGTACTTC CSAMGGGSSYEQYF
TRBJ1-2 TRBV2 NA NA TGTGCCAGCAGTGATGGAGACTACACCTTC CASSDGDYTF
TRBJ1-2 TRBV5-1 TRBD1 many TGCGCCAGCAGCAGTGGGACAGCTAACTATGGCTACACCTTC CASSSGTANYGYTF
TRBJ1-2 TRBV10-3 TRBD1 NA TGTGCCATCAAGGACAGGGCCTATGGCTACACCTTC CAIKDRAYGYTF
TRBJ2-2 TRBV7-9 TRBD1 NA TGTGCCAGCAGCCAGACAGGGGTCGACACCGGGGAGCTGTTTTTT CASSQTGVDTGELFF
TRBJ2-5 TRBV29-1 TRBD1 NA TGCAGCGTTCTGGGACAGGGGTGGGGCCAAGAGACCCAGTACTTC CSVLGQGWGQETQYF
TRBJ1-3 TRBV19 NA NA TGTGCCAGTAGTATTGAGGATTTCTCTGGAAACACCATATATTTT CASSIEDFSGNTIYF
TRBJ1-1 TRBV11-2 TRBD1 NA TGTGCCAGCTCATTTCGACAGGGTTCAAACACTGAAGCTTTCTTT CASSFRQGSNTEAFF
TRBJ2-5 TRBV7-9 NA few TGTGCCAGCAGCTCCTTTTTGCAGGGGACCCAGTACTTC CASSSFLQGTQYF
TRBJ1-2 TRBV2 NA many TGTGCCAGCTTTGTAGGTGGCTACACCTTC CASFVGGYTF
TRBJ2-2 TRBV7-6 NA NA NA CASSFGAQGTPGSCFF
TRBJ1-4 TRBV29-1 NA many TGCAGCGTTGAATCTATGGGGGCGCGGGAAAAACTGTTTTTT CSVESMGAREKLFF
TRBJ2-4 TRBV24-1 TRBD1 NA TGTGCCACCAGTGAACAGGGGGTGAACATTCAGTACTTC CATSEQGVNIQYF
TRBJ1-1 TRBV2 TRBD1 NA TGTGCCAGCAGATTAGGGACAGGGGGGCGGGGAGCTTTCTTT CASRLGTGGRGAFF
TRBJ1-1 TRBV10-3 TRBD1 NA TGTGCCATCAGCACAGGGGGAGACACTGAAGCTTTCTTT CAISTGGDTEAFF
TRBJ1-6 TRBV2 TRBD1 many TGTGCCAGCAGTGAGGACAGGGGGAGACTCTCACCCCTCCACTTT CASSEDRGRLSPLHF
TRBJ1-3 TRBV10-2 NA many TGCGCCAGCAGTGCGGGGGGTGGCTCTGGAAACACCATATATTTT CASSAGGGSGNTIYF
TRBJ1-1 TRBV7-9 NA many TGTGCCAGCAGCTCCGGGACAACGAACACTGAAGCTTTCTTT CASSSGTTNTEAFF
TRBJ1-5 TRBV12-3/TRBV12-4 NA NA TGTGCCAGCAGTTTCGGGACGGACAATCAGCCCCAGCATTTT CASSFGTDNQPQHF
TRBJ2-5 TRBV7-2 NA few TGTGCCAGCAGCCGATCCGGGCCGCAGGAGACCCAGTACTTC CASSRSGPQETQYF
TRBJ1-4 TRBV19 NA once TGTGCCAGGGCGTGCAGGGAAGGTCTCGGGGAAAAACTGTTTTTT CARACREGLGEKLFF
TRBJ2-7 TRBV12-3/TRBV12-4 NA NA TGTGCCAGCAGTTTCTCATCCCACGAGCAGTACTTC CASSFSSHEQYF
TRBJ1-4 TRBV2 NA NA TGTGCCAGCAGTGATGGAGCCTTTGAAAAACTGTTTTTT CASSDGAFEKLFF
TRBJ1-6 TRBV25-1 NA many TGTGCCAGCAGTGAGTCTAGTGTCACTAATTCACCCCTCCACTTT CASSESSVTNSPLHF
TRBJ1-5 TRBV2 NA NA TGTGCCAGCAGTGAAGGCGAGGCGGGAGGGAGCAATCAGCCCCAGCATTTT CASSEGEAGGSNQPQHF
TRBJ1-6 TRBV20-1 TRBD1 many TGCAGTGCTAGAGGGGACAGGGTCTCACCCCTCCACTTT CSARGDRVSPLHF
TRBJ2-5 TRBV20-1 TRBD1 many TGCAGTGCTAGAGTGGGACAGGGAACCCAGTACTTC CSARVGQGTQYF